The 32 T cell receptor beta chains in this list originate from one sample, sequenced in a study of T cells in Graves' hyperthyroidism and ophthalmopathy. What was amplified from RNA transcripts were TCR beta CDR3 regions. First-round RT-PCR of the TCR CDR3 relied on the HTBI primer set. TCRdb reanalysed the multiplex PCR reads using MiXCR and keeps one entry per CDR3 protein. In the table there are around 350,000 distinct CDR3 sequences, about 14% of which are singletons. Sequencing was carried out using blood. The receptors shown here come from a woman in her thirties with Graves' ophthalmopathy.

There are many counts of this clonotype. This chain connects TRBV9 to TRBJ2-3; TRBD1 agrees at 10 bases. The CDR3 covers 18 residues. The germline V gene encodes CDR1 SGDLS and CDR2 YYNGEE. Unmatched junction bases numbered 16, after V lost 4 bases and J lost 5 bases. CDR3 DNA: TGTGCCAGCAGCACAAACCCGGATCTTGGGACAGGGGAAGATACGCAGTATTTT. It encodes CASSTNPDLGTGEDTQYF.

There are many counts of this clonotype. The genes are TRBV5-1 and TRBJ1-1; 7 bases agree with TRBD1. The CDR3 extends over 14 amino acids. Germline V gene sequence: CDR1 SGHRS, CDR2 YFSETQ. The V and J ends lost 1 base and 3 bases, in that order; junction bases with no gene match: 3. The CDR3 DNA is TGCGCCAGCAGCTTGTACGACAGGGACACTGAAGCTTTCTTT. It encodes CASSLYDRDTEAFF.

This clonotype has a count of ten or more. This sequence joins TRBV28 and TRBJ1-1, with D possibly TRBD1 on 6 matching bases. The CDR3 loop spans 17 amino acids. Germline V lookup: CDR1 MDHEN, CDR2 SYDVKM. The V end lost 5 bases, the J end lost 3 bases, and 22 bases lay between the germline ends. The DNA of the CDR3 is TGTGCCAGCAGTGGTACGGTGGGGGCGTTTAGGGACACTGAAGCTTTCTTT. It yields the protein CASSGTVGAFRDTEAFF.

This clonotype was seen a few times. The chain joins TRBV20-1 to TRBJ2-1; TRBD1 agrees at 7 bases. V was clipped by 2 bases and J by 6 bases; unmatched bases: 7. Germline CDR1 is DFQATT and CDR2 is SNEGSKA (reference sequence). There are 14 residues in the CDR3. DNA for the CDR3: TGCAGTGCTAGATCGGCAGGGGGTATCAATGAGCAGTTCTTC. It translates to CSARSAGGINEQFF.

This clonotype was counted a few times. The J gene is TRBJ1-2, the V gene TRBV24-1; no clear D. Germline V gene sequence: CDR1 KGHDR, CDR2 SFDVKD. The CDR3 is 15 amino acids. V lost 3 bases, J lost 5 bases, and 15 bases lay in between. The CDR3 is CATSDRATPWYGYTF. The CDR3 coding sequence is TGTGCCACCAGTGATAGGGCTACACCTTGGTATGGCTACACCTTC.

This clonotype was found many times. This CDR3 is CASSPQSFITNTEAFF. In DNA form, the CDR3 reads TGTGCCAGCAGCCCACAATCCTTCATTACGAACACTGAAGCTTTCTTT. J is TRBJ1-1 and V is TRBV5-5; D unclear. The V end was cut by 4 bases, the J end by 1 base, with 17 bases between. Per germline, CDR1 SGHKS and CDR2 YYEKEE (reference sequence). The CDR3 consists of 16 residues.

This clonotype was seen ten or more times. CDR3 residues: CASSPPGHSYEQYF. In DNA form, the CDR3 reads TGTGCCAGCTCACCTCCGGGACACTCCTACGAGCAGTACTTC. This sequence joins TRBV18 and TRBJ2-7; TRBD1 might be the D (6 bases). Trimming took 3 bases from V and 0 from J, leaving 9 bases between them. CDR1 KGHSH and CDR2 LQKENI come from the germline V gene. The CDR3 covers 14 residues.

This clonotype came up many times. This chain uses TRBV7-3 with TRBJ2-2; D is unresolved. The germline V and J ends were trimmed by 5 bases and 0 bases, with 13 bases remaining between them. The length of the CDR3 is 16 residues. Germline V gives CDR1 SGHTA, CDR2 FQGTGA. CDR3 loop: CASSHVAHANTGELFF. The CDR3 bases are TGTGCCAGCAGCCACGTGGCACACGCGAACACCGGGGAGCTGTTTTTT.

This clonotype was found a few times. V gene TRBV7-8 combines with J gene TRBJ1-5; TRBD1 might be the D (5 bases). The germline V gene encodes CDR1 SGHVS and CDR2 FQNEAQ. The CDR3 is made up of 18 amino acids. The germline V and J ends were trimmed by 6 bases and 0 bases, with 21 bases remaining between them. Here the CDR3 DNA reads TGTGCCAGCAGTGATATCGGTACAGGAGAGTATAGCAATCAGCCCCAGCATTTT. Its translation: CASSDIGTGEYSNQPQHF.

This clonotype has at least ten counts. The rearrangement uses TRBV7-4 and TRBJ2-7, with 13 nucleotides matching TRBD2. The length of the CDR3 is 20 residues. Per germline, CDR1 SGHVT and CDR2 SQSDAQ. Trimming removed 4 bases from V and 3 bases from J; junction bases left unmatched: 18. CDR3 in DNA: TGTGCCAGCAGCTCTCGCCCCCCGACTAGCGGGGGGACCAACAGCTACGAGCAGTACTTC. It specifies CASSSRPPTSGGTNSYEQYF.

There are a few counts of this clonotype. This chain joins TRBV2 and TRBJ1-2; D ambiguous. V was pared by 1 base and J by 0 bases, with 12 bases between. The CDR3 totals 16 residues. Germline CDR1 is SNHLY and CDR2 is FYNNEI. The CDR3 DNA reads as TGTGCCAGCAGTGAAGTTGCGGGCAGCACTAACTATGGCTACACCTTC. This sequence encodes CASSEVAGSTNYGYTF.

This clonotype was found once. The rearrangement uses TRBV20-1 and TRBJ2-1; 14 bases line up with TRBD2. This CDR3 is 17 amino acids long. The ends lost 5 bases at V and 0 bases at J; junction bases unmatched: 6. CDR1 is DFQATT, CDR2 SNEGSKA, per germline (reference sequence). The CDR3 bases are TGCAGTGCTCGTTCCGGGACTAGCGGGGGCTCCTACAATGAGCAGTTCTTC. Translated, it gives CSARSGTSGGSYNEQFF.

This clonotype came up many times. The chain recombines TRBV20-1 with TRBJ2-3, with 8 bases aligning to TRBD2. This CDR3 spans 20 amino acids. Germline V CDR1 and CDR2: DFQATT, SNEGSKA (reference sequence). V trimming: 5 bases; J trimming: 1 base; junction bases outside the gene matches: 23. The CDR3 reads CSAFKKRGKAFSRGTDTQYF. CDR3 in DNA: TGCAGTGCTTTTAAGAAGCGGGGGAAGGCTTTTTCACGCGGCACAGATACGCAGTATTTT.

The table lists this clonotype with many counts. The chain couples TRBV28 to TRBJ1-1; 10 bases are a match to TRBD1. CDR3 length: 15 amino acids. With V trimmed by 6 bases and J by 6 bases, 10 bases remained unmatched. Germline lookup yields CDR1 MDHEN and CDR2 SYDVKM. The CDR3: CASRYTGQGVPEAFF. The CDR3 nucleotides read TGTGCCAGCAGATATACCGGACAGGGGGTACCTGAAGCTTTCTTT.

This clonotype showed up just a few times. The CDR3 spells CASSASGGAYTGELFF. The CDR3 region has the DNA TGTGCCAGCAGCGCTAGCGGGGGGGCTTACACCGGGGAGCTGTTTTTT. The chain is built from TRBV9 and TRBJ2-2, with 12 bases identical to TRBD2. With V trimmed by 3 bases and J by 3 bases, 3 bases remained unmatched. CDR3 length: 16 residues. CDR1 SGDLS and CDR2 YYNGEE come from the germline V gene.

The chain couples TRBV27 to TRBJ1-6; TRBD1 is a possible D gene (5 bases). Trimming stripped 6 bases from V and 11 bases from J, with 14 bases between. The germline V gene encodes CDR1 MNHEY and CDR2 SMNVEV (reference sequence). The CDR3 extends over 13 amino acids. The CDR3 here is CASSRGARAPLHF. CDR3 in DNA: TGTGCCAGCAGCAGAGGGGCGCGGGCACCCCTCCACTTT.

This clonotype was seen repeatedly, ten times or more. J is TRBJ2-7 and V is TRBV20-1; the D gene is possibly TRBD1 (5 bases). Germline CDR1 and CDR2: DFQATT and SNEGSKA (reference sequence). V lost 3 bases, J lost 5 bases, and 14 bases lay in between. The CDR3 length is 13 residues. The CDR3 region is CSASAGSSDEQYF. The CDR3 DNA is TGCAGTGCTAGCGCAGGGTCGTCCGACGAGCAGTACTTC.

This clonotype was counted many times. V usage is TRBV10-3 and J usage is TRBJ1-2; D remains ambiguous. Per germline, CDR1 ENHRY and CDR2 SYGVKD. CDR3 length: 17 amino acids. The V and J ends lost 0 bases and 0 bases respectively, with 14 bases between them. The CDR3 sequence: CAISESPPGFTNYGYTF. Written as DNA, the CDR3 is TGTGCCATCAGTGAGTCGCCGCCCGGTTTCACTAACTATGGCTACACCTTC.

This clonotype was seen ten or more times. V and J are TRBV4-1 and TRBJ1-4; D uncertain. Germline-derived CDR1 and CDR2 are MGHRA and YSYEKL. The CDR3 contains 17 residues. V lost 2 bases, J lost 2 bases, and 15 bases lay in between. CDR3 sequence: CASSQNGGVPTNEKLFF. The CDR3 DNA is TGCGCCAGCAGCCAAAACGGAGGCGTGCCCACTAATGAAAAACTGTTTTTT.

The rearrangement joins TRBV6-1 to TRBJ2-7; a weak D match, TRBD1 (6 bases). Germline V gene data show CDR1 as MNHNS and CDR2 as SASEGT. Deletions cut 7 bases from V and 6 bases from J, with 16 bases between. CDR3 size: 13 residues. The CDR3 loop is CASTPDRSSEQYF. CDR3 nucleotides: TGTGCCAGCACTCCAGACAGGTCCAGCGAGCAGTACTTC.

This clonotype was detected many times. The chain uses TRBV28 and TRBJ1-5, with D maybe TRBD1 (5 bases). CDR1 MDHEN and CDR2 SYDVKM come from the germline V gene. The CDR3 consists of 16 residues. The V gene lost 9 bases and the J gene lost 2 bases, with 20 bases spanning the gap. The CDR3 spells CASSEWRGWGNQPQHF. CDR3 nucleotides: TGTGCCAGTAGTGAGTGGAGGGGTTGGGGCAATCAGCCCCAGCATTTT.

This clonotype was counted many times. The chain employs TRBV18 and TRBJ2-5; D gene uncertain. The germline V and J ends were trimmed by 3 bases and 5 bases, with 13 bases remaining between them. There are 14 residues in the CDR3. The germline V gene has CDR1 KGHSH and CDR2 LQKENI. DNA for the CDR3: TGTGCCAGCTCACCGTGGGCCGGAGAGGAGACCCAGTACTTC. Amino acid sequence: CASSPWAGEETQYF. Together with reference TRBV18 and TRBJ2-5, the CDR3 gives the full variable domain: NAGVMQNPRHLVRRRGQEARLRCSPMKGHSHVYWYRQLPEEGLKFMVYLQKENIIDESGMPKERFSAEFPKEGPSILRIQQVVRGDSAAYFCASSPWAGEETQYFGPGTRLLVL.

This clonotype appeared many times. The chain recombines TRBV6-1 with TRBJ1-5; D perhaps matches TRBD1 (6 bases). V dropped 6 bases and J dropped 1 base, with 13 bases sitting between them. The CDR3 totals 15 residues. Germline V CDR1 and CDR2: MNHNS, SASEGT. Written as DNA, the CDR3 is TGTGCCAGCAGCCCAAACGGACAGAGCAATCAGCCCCAGCATTTT. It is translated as CASSPNGQSNQPQHF.

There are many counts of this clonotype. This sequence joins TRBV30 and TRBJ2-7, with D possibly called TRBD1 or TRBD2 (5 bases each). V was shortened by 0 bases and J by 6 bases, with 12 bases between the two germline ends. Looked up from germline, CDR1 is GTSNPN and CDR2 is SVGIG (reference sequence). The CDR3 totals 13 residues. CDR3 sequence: CAWSVIRGGEQYF. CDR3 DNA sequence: TGTGCCTGGAGTGTAATCCGGGGCGGCGAGCAGTACTTC. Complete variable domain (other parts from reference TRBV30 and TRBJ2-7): SQTIHQWPATLVQPVGSPLSLECTVEGTSNPNLYWYRQAAGRGLQLLFYSVGIGQISSEVPQNLSASRPQDRQFILSSKKLLLSDSGFYLCAWSVIRGGEQYFGPGTRLTVT.

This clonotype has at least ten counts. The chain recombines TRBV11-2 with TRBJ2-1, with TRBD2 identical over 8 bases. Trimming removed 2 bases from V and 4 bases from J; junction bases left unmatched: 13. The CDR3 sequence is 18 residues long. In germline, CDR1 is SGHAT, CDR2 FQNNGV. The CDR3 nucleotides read TGTGCCAGCAGCTTACGTTTCCCCTCCGGGGGGGATTACAATGAGCAGTTCTTC. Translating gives CASSLRFPSGGDYNEQFF.

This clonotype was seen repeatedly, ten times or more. In nucleotides, the CDR3 is TGTGCCAGCAGTCCGACGCGCAGAGGAGGTTTGTCTCTCGAAAAGTTGAACACTGAAGCTTTCTTT. Protein: CASSPTRRGGLSLEKLNTEAFF. The rearrangement joins TRBV12-3 or TRBV12-4 to TRBJ1-1, with D unresolved. V was shortened by 5 bases and J by 0 bases, with 34 bases between the two germline ends. CDR3 length: 22 residues.

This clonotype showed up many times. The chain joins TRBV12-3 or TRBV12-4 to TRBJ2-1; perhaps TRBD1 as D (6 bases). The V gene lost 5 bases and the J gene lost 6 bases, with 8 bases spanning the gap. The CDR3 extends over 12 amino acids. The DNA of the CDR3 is TGTGCCAGCAGTAACAGGGTCAATGAGCAGTTCTTC. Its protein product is CASSNRVNEQFF.

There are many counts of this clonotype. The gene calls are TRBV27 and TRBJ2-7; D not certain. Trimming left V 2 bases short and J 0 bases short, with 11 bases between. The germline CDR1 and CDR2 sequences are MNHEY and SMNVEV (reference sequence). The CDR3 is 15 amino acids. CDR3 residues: CASSLVGGRSYEQYF. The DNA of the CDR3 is TGTGCCAGCAGTTTAGTAGGCGGCCGCTCCTACGAGCAGTACTTC.

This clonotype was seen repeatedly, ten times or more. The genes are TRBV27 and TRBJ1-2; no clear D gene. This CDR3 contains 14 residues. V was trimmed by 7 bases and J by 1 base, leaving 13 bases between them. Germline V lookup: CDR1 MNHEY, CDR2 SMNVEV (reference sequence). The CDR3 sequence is CASKRSGNNYGYTF. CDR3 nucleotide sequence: TGTGCCAGCAAACGGTCGGGGAATAACTATGGCTACACCTTC.

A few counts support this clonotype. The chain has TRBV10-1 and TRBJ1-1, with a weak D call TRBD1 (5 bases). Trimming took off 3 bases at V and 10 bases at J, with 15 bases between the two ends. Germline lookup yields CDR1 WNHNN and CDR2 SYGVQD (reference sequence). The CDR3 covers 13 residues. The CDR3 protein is CASSESGSSGAFF. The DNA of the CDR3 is TGCGCCAGCAGTGAATCAGGGTCTTCTGGAGCTTTCTTT.

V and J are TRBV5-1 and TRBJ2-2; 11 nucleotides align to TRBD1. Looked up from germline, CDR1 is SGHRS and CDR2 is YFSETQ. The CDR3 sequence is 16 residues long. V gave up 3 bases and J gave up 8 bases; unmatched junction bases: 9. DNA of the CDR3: TGCGCCAGCAGCTGGACGGACAGGGGGCTTCTGGGGGAGCTGTTTTTT. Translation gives CASSWTDRGLLGELFF.

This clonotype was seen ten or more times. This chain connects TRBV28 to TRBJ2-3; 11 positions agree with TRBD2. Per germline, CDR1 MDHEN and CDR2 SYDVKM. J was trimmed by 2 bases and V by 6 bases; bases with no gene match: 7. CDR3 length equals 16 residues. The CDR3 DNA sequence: TGTGCCAGCAGGGACGGGACTAGCGGACACACAGATACGCAGTATTTT. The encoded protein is CASRDGTSGHTDTQYF.